This T cell receptor (beta chain) is drawn from a study of T-cell reconstitution after alpha-beta-depleted transplantation in children. Notes on the study in general: The study traced high day-60 TCRbeta diversity in some patients to surviving recipient T cells and thymic progenitors. Reported findings indicate that, about two months after transplant, alpha-beta T cells came from several hundred expanded clones, which were derived from non-depleted graft cells. A year post-transplant, T-cell counts and diversity derived mostly from newly produced T cells.

Researchers prepared the TCRbeta library using unique molecular identifiers, the study reports. MiXCR, run by TCRdb on the PCR reads, gives a single entry per CDR3 protein. Among 500,000 to 750,000 distinct CDR3 sequences listed, 13% were seen once. In its sample, this clonotype was seen a few times. The target antigen is unknown. Germline CDR1 and CDR2: SQVTM and ANQGSEA. This CDR3 has 14 residues. V dropped 4 bases and J dropped 5 bases, with 14 bases sitting between them. The chain employs TRBV29-1 and TRBJ2-2; D is unresolved. Here the sequenced sample was PBMCs, mostly from graft donor cells, taken 360 days after TCRalphabeta/CD19-depleted stem cell transplant. The receptor's source is a male patient between 10 and 17 years old who had a stem cell transplant for acute myeloid leukemia, so the T cells may come from the graft donor. The CDR3 DNA is TGCAGCGTTGGCAGAGATCTCGCGACCGGGGAGCTGTTTTTT. Protein sequence: CSVGRDLATGELFF.